Following are 5 T cell receptor beta chains from one sample sequenced in a study of T-cell reconstitution after alpha-beta-depleted transplantation in children. TCRbeta library preparation incorporated unique molecular identifiers. TCRdb used MiXCR to reprocess the PCR reads, holding one entry per CDR3 protein. There are about a million distinct CDR3 sequences in the sample; 25% to 35% occur only once, and over 25% lies in the top ten. Material: PBMCs, mostly from graft donor cells, obtained 360 days after TCRalphabeta/CD19-depleted stem cell transplant. These receptors were collected from a boy under two years old who had a stem cell transplant for SCID, so the T cells may come from the graft donor.

The genes are TRBV20-1 and TRBJ2-3; D may be TRBD1 (6 bases). V was cut by 6 bases and J by 2 bases, with 24 bases left in between. From germline, CDR1 is DFQATT and CDR2 SNEGSKA (reference sequence). The CDR3 consists of 17 residues. CDR3 sequence reads: CSARWPQGRLTTDTQYF. DNA of the CDR3: TGCAGTGCCAGGTGGCCTCAGGGGCGACTTACCACAGATACGCAGTATTTT.

The chain links TRBV10-3 to TRBJ2-7, with 9 nucleotides matching TRBD1. V was clipped by 10 bases and J by 4 bases; unmatched bases: 8. The germline V gene has CDR1 ENHRY and CDR2 SYGVKD. The CDR3 runs to 13 residues. The CDR3 sequence is CATARTGEYEQYF. In nucleotides, the CDR3 is TGTGCCACCGCAAGGACAGGGGAATACGAGCAGTACTTC.

There are a few counts of this clonotype. The V and J genes are TRBV5-1 and TRBJ1-1; no firm D call. CDR3 length: 14 amino acids. Germline lookup yields CDR1 SGHRS and CDR2 YFSETQ. Trimming took 8 bases from V and 0 from J, leaving 14 bases between them. The CDR3 DNA follows: TGCGCCAGTGGGCCGGGGTTTATGAACACTGAAGCTTTCTTT. Translated, it gives CASGPGFMNTEAFF. Full variable domain (rest looked up from reference TRBV5-1 and TRBJ1-1): KAGVTQTPRYLIKTRGQQVTLSCSPISGHRSVSWYQQTPGQGLQFLFEYFSETQRNKGNFPGRFSGRQFSNSRSEMNVSTLELGDSALYLCASGPGFMNTEAFFGQGTRLTVV.

This clonotype has at least ten counts. The V and J genes are TRBV7-9 and TRBJ2-4, with a weak D call TRBD1 (6 bases). The CDR3 sequence is 15 residues long. Trimming pared 4 bases from V and 0 bases from J, leaving 10 bases between. Germline V gives CDR1 SEHNR, CDR2 FQNEAQ (reference sequence). The CDR3, as DNA: TGTGCCAGCAGCTCTGGGGGCACAGCCAAAAACATTCAGTACTTC. Translated, it gives CASSSGGTAKNIQYF.

The chain has TRBV24-1 and TRBJ2-1, with 10 bases matching TRBD2. The length of the CDR3 is 16 residues. CDR1 and CDR2 (germline): KGHDR, SFDVKD. Trimming took 4 bases from V and 5 from J; bases not matched to a gene: 7. The CDR3 loop is CATSDPTSGAHNEQFF. As DNA, the CDR3 is TGTGCCACCAGTGACCCTACTAGCGGGGCCCACAATGAGCAGTTCTTC.